Listed below are T cell receptor beta chains from one sample, sequenced in a study of cytomegalovirus exposure and HLA in healthy donors. The table came from immunoSEQ multiplex PCR; TCRdb's copy has only in-frame clones and leaves some out. The profile shows around 80,000 clones, approximately 60% of them singletons. The sample comprised PBMCs. These receptors originate from a male donor in good health and CMV-seropositive. The CDR3 runs from the conserved cysteine through the conserved F or W. The D gene is left open where the match is weak. Clone size is shown for a subset of rows, as once, few, many or a class of expanded clone.

TRBV7-9	.	.	TRBJ2-3	CASSSLSTDTQYF	TGTGCCAGCAGCTCCCTTAGCACAGATACGCAGTATTTT
TRBV27	.	.	TRBJ2-1	CASSLGEQVNNEQFF	TGTGCCAGCAGTTTAGGGGAACAGGTTAACAATGAGCAGTTCTTC
TRBV28	.	.	TRBJ1-2	CASSSPQGRNYGYTF	TGTGCCAGCAGTTCCCCCCAGGGTAGGAACTATGGCTACACCTTC
TRBV19	few	.	TRBJ2-3	CASGLAPRTDTQYF	TGTGCCAGTGGGTTAGCGCCACGCACAGATACGCAGTATTTT
TRBV9	.	TRBD1	TRBJ1-1	CASSSDRETEAFF	TGTGCCAGCAGCTCAGACAGGGAAACTGAAGCTTTCTTT
TRBV6-4	.	TRBD1	TRBJ2-6	CASSPDRGASGANVLTF	TGTGCCAGCAGCCCGGACAGGGGAGCCTCTGGGGCCAACGTCCTGACTTTC
TRBV7-2	few	TRBD1	TRBJ2-5	CASSPRTGTQETQYF	TGTGCCAGCAGCCCCCGGACAGGGACCCAAGAGACCCAGTACTTC
TRBV11-3	.	.	TRBJ2-3	CASSFSTDTQYF	TGTGCCAGCAGCTTCAGTACAGATACGCAGTATTTT
TRBV6-6	.	.	TRBJ1-6	CAARTAANSPLHF	TGTGCCGCCCGGACTGCAGCTAATTCACCCCTCCACTTT
TRBV5-1	.	TRBD1	TRBJ1-6	CASSLVTTGKDSPLHF	TGCGCCAGCAGCTTGGTTACGACAGGGAAGGATTCACCCCTCCACTTT
TRBV7-3	few	.	TRBJ2-2	CASSLKAAGELFF	TGTGCCAGCAGCTTAAAGGCGGCCGGGGAGCTGTTTTTT